The sample holds many counts of the clone carrying this TCR beta chain. RNA transcripts were the template for amplifying TCR beta CDR3 regions. The HTBI primer set served for first-round RT-PCR of the TCR CDR3. One entry per CDR3 protein, called by TCRdb with MiXCR from the multiplex PCR reads. The sample yields about 96,000 distinct CDR3 sequences, around 52% seen once. The record originates from a study of T cells in Graves' hyperthyroidism and ophthalmopathy. Study summary: Initial diagnosis, before any treatment, was when peripheral blood was collected.

In germline, CDR1 is LNHNV, CDR2 YYDKDF (reference sequence). The CDR3 length is 13 residues. Trimming pared 3 bases from V and 6 bases from J, leaving 8 bases between. The hyperthyroidism was newly diagnosed and had lasted under 2 months; the patients were aged 18 to 65. In making diagnoses, clinical symptoms, serum thyroxine and TRAb, thyroid ultrasound and orbital computed tomography were all used. The receptor comes from a woman aged 40 to 49 with Graves' hyperthyroidism. V is TRBV15 and J is TRBJ1-4, with D hard to call. The source material was blood. CDR3 in DNA: TGTGCCACCAGCAGGCTAAGTGATGAAAAACTGTTTTTT. This codes for CATSRLSDEKLFF.